This TCR beta chain is drawn from a study of T-cell reconstitution after alpha-beta-depleted transplantation in children. This CDR3 region has 15 residues. V was cut by 2 bases and J by 0 bases, with 9 bases left in between. Germline V CDR1 and CDR2: MNHEY, SVGAGI. Researchers prepared the TCRbeta library using unique molecular identifiers, the study reports. TCRdb processed the PCR reads anew with MiXCR; each CDR3 protein has one entry. The repertoire holds 350,000 to 500,000 distinct CDR3 sequences, with around 46% as singletons. The receptor was isolated from a girl aged 2 to 10 with aplastic anemia, due to receive a stem cell transplant. The sample here was PBMCs, taken before TCRalphabeta/CD19-depleted stem cell transplant. The V and J genes are TRBV6-5 and TRBJ2-3, with D possibly matching TRBD1 (5 bases). CDR3 nucleotides: TGTGCCAGCAGTTACAGGGGAACTAGCACAGATACGCAGTATTTT. Translation: CASSYRGTSTDTQYF.